These T cell receptor beta chains were read from a single sample in a study of blood T cell repertoires in COVID-19. The table came from immunoSEQ multiplex PCR; TCRdb's copy has only in-frame clones and leaves some out. The sample lists about 75,000 clones, around 74% seen once, with about 5.4% in the top ten. The sequencing input was peripheral blood. These receptors were obtained from an elderly woman with active or convalescent COVID-19. Both conserved end residues are part of each CDR3. Fields, in order: clone size, D gene, J gene, V gene, CDR3 protein, CDR3 DNA. The D gene is left open where the match is weak. Rows may omit the clone size; those that give it use once, few, many or a size class.

>.|.|TRBJ1-1|TRBV29-1
CSVVQRVEAFF
TGCAGCGTTGTCCAGCGCGTTGAAGCTTTCTTT
>.|.|TRBJ2-1|TRBV7-3
CASSQLAFDEQFF
TGTGCCAGCAGCCAACTAGCATTCGATGAGCAGTTCTTC
>.|TRBD2|TRBJ2-7|TRBV6-2/TRBV6-3
CASSRTSGPYEQYF
TGTGCCAGCAGTCGGACTAGCGGTCCCTACGAGCAGTACTTC
>.|.|TRBJ2-1|TRBV11-3
CASSPGDLIYNEQFF
TGTGCCAGCAGCCCGGGGGACCTGATCTACAATGAGCAGTTCTTC
>.|.|TRBJ1-5|TRBV11-2
CASSLVGANQPQHF
TGTGCCAGCAGCTTAGTGGGGGCCAATCAGCCCCAGCATTTT
>few|TRBD1|TRBJ1-2|TRBV18
CASSLPLGQGMGGYTF
TGTGCCAGCTCACTACCCCTCGGACAGGGGATGGGTGGCTACACCTTC
>few|.|TRBJ2-7|TRBV19
CASSIGTGEQYF
TGTGCCAGTAGTATAGGAACGGGCGAGCAGTACTTC
>few|.|TRBJ2-6|TRBV6-2/TRBV6-3
CASSYPGWSGANVLTF
TGTGCCAGCAGTTACCCAGGGTGGTCCGGGGCCAACGTCCTGACTTTC
>.|.|TRBJ1-5|TRBV12-3/TRBV12-4
CASSWEGLPPQHF
TGTGCCAGCAGTTGGGAAGGACTTCCGCCCCAGCATTTT
>.|.|TRBJ2-7|TRBV6-6
CASSYGGGEQYF
TGTGCCAGCAGTTACGGGGGAGGCGAGCAGTACTTC
>.|.|TRBJ2-3|TRBV5-1
CASSLAAGVGTDTQYF
TGCGCCAGCAGCTTGGCCGCCGGGGTCGGCACAGATACGCAGTATTTT
>.|TRBD1|TRBJ1-5|TRBV19
CASSITGGRNQPQHF
TGTGCCAGTAGTATCACAGGGGGAAGGAATCAGCCCCAGCATTTT
>.|.|TRBJ1-5|TRBV5-5
CASRYRSGQSNQPQHF
TGTGCCAGCAGGTACCGCTCAGGACAGAGCAATCAGCCCCAGCATTTT
>once|.|TRBJ1-2|TRBV2
CAGVSGGNYGYTF
TGTGCCGGGGTTTCGGGGGGCAACTATGGCTACACCTTC
>.|TRBD1|TRBJ1-2|TRBV6-5
CASSYSGQVYGYTF
TGTGCCAGCAGTTACAGTGGACAGGTCTATGGCTACACCTTC
>.|TRBD1|TRBJ2-2|TRBV19
CASLTGSAELFF
TGTGCCAGTTTGACAGGGAGTGCGGAGCTGTTTTTT
>.|.|TRBJ2-7|TRBV5-6
CASSRDSYEQYF
TGTGCCAGCAGCCGCGACAGCTACGAGCAGTACTTC
>.|TRBD1|TRBJ1-1|TRBV29-1
CSVGQGGLTEAFF
TGCAGCGTGGGACAGGGTGGTCTCACTGAAGCTTTCTTT
>.|TRBD1|TRBJ2-7|TRBV18
CASSPLGRGQGNYEQYF
TGTGCCAGCTCACCACTCGGCAGAGGACAGGGTAACTACGAGCAGTACTTC
>.|.|TRBJ2-1|TRBV24-1
CATSPILWHEQFF
TGTGCCACCAGCCCGATTCTTTGGCATGAGCAGTTCTTC